This T cell receptor beta chain was captured in a study of regulatory T cells in long-lasting Graves disease. Study observations and caveats: Thyroid tissue was not sampled; only peripheral blood was.

In its sample, this clonotype was seen many times. Its antigen is unknown. The sample's time point: persistent/refractory GD, antithyroid drugs over 5 years with positive TRAb. Extracted RNA from PBMCs served as the source of the TCR library. American Thyroid Association guidelines defined how Graves' disease was diagnosed. Patients were enrolled at an endocrinology department in Xi'an, China. The ends were cut back, 2 bases at V and 10 bases at J, with 30 bases in the middle. Germline CDR1 is SGHTA and CDR2 is FQGNSA. The CDR3 covers 20 residues. HTBI primers from iRepertoire and Arm-PCR of CDR3 regions yielded the TCR beta libraries. In the original workflow: About 62 TRBV and 11 to 15 TRBJ segments were identified across samples. TCRdb processed the multiplex PCR reads anew with MiXCR; each CDR3 protein has one entry. Here the V and J calls rest on TCRdb's processing, not on the authors' analysis. Seen here are about 470,000 distinct CDR3 sequences, 20% observed once, and the top ten hold 7.8%.

The clonotype originates from a female donor with Graves disease. The gene calls are TRBV7-2 and TRBJ1-6; no clear D gene. The sequences come from peripheral blood mononuclear cells (PBMCs), collected when the disease was refractory, from a patient treated with antithyroid drugs. The CDR3 spells CASSLSTVPRYSQKESPLHF. As DNA, the CDR3 is TGTGCCAGCAGCTTAAGTACAGTCCCCAGGTATTCACAGAAGGAATCACCCCTCCACTTT.